Listed below are T cell receptor beta chains from one sample, sequenced in a study of cytomegalovirus exposure and HLA in healthy donors. Data came from immunoSEQ multiplex PCR; TCRdb stores just in-frame clones and leaves some out. Of some 120,000 clones in the sample, approximately 85% were seen once. What was sequenced was PBMCs. These receptor sequences come from a woman aged 30 to 39 in good health and CMV-seropositive. The CDR3 runs from the conserved cysteine through the conserved F or W. The order of the fields is V gene, CDR3 length, J gene, clone size, D gene, CDR3 DNA, CDR3 protein. A D gene is named only where the DNA matches it firmly. The size entry is marked missing in some rows and otherwise reads once, few, many or a size class.

TRBV20-1	11	TRBJ1-2	NA	NA	TGCAGTGCTGACCGGGAGCTAGGCTACACCTTC	CSADRELGYTF
TRBV7-9	15	TRBJ1-4	NA	NA	TGTGCCAGCAGCATTCCCCGGGACACGAGAGAAAAACTGTTTTTT	CASSIPRDTREKLFF
TRBV2	14	TRBJ1-2	NA	NA	TGTGCCAGCAGCTCGAACTATCAGGGTTATGGCTACACCTTC	CASSSNYQGYGYTF
TRBV14	15	TRBJ1-4	NA	NA	TGTGCCAGCAGCCAGAGCGGGGAGGGAGATGAAAAACTGTTTTTT	CASSQSGEGDEKLFF
TRBV6-1	15	TRBJ1-5	NA	TRBD1	TGTGCCAGCAGTAGGGACAGACAAAGCAATCAGCCCCAGCATTTT	CASSRDRQSNQPQHF
TRBV7-2	14	TRBJ2-7	once	TRBD2	TGTGCCAGCAGCCCCGTAGCGGGGGCCTACGAGCAGTACTTC	CASSPVAGAYEQYF
TRBV19	16	TRBJ2-7	NA	NA	TGTGCCAGTAGTCTCCCAGGCAGGGTTAACTCCTACGAGCAGTACTTC	CASSLPGRVNSYEQYF
TRBV7-9	14	TRBJ1-1	NA	TRBD1	TGTGCCAGCAGCTTTACAGGGGCGAACACTGAAGCTTTCTTT	CASSFTGANTEAFF
TRBV10-2	17	TRBJ1-5	NA	TRBD1	TGCGCCAGCAGTGACCCGGGGAGGGACAGGGATCATCAGCCCCAGCATTTT	CASSDPGRDRDHQPQHF
TRBV21-1	12	TRBJ2-7	NA	NA	TGTGCCAGCAGCAAAGCCCACAGGGGTTCGAGGTTC	CASSKAHRGSRF
TRBV5-1	15	TRBJ1-1	NA	TRBD1	TGCGCCAGCAGCTCGGGACAGGGGGGGCACACTGAAGCTTTCTTT	CASSSGQGGHTEAFF
TRBV7-3	16	TRBJ2-1	NA	NA	TGTGCCAGCAGCTTAACGCAGGGTAGCTCCTACAATGAGCAGTTCTTC	CASSLTQGSSYNEQFF
TRBV30	13	TRBJ1-2	NA	TRBD1	TGTGCCTCAAACCGGGACAGGCCAAAAGGCTACACCTTC	CASNRDRPKGYTF
TRBV28	13	TRBJ1-2	NA	TRBD1	TGTGCCAGCAAAAACAGGGGTTCCTATGGCTACACCTTC	CASKNRGSYGYTF
TRBV19	15	TRBJ1-1	few	TRBD1	TGTGCCAGTAGTAGCACAGGGGGAGGTGGCACTGAAGCTTTCTTT	CASSSTGGGGTEAFF
TRBV2	14	TRBJ1-3	NA	NA	TGTGCCAGCAGTGTGGCGGACTCTGGAAACACCATATATTTT	CASSVADSGNTIYF
TRBV7-2	15	TRBJ2-7	NA	NA	TGTGCCAGCAGCTTAGCCAGCGGCCCTTCCTACGAGCAGTACTTC	CASSLASGPSYEQYF
TRBV10-3	15	TRBJ2-5	NA	TRBD1	TGTGCCATCAGTGAGTCAACAGGGGGCCTGGAGACCCAGTACTTC	CAISESTGGLETQYF
TRBV6-1	13	TRBJ1-1	few	NA	TGTGCCAGCGGAAGGACAGCGGACACTGAAGCTTTCTTT	CASGRTADTEAFF
TRBV7-9	15	TRBJ1-1	NA	NA	TGTGCCAGCAGCTTAGTAGAAGGAGTTACCTACGAAGCTTTCTTT	CASSLVEGVTYEAFF
TRBV2	15	TRBJ2-2	NA	NA	TGTGCCAGCAGGATGAGGGATTTAGGGACCGGGGAGCTGTTTTTT	CASRMRDLGTGELFF
TRBV7-3	16	TRBJ2-2	NA	NA	TGTGCCAGCAGCCCACGGACTACAACGAACACCGGGGAGCTGTTTTTT	CASSPRTTTNTGELFF
TRBV2	12	TRBJ2-4	NA	NA	TGTGCCAGCAGCCCCAGGGGTAACATTCAGTACTTC	CASSPRGNIQYF
TRBV6-5	13	TRBJ2-5	NA	NA	TGTGCCAGCAGTTACATCGGCGGAGAGGCCCAGTACTTC	CASSYIGGEAQYF
TRBV28	15	TRBJ2-1	NA	TRBD2	TGTGCCAGCAGTTTGGGGGGGACGGCTTACAATGAGCAGTTCTTC	CASSLGGTAYNEQFF
TRBV15	15	TRBJ1-6	NA	NA	TGTGCCACCAGCAGAGATAGGGGGTATAATTCACCCCTCCACTTT	CATSRDRGYNSPLHF
TRBV30	13	TRBJ1-3	NA	TRBD1	TGTGCCTCCTACAGGGGCTCTGGAAACACCATATATTTT	CASYRGSGNTIYF
TRBV5-1	15	TRBJ2-1	NA	TRBD2	TGCGCCAGCGGCGCCGGTGGCGGGAGAACCAATGAGCAGTTCTTC	CASGAGGGRTNEQFF
TRBV5-1	16	TRBJ2-5	once	TRBD2	TGCGCCAGCAGCTTGGCAACTAGCGGGGGGGCAGAGACCCAGTACTTC	CASSLATSGGAETQYF
TRBV30	12	TRBJ1-2	NA	NA	TGTGCCTGCCTTCCCCAGCGGGGTGGCTACACCTTC	CACLPQRGGYTF
TRBV6-5	14	TRBJ1-6	NA	TRBD1	TGTGCCAGCACGGGGACAGCTAATAATTCACCCCTCCACTTT	CASTGTANNSPLHF
TRBV28	18	TRBJ1-1	NA	TRBD1	TGTGCCAGCAGTCCCAAGATTAGAGTGGACAGGGTGAACACTGAAGCTTTCTTT	CASSPKIRVDRVNTEAFF
TRBV29-1	13	TRBJ2-5	NA	TRBD2	TGCAGCGGGCGGGAGGGGCAGGGAGAGACCCAGTACTTC	CSGREGQGETQYF
TRBV5-4	14	TRBJ1-4	NA	TRBD1	TGTGCCAGCAGCTTACAGGGGGCTTTTGAAAAACTGTTTTTT	CASSLQGAFEKLFF
TRBV9	14	TRBJ2-5	once	TRBD2	TGTGCCAGCAGCGCGGGACTAGCTTCTGAGACCCAGTACTTC	CASSAGLASETQYF
TRBV7-3	18	TRBJ2-7	NA	TRBD2	TGTGCCAGCAGCTCCCTTGCGGGGGGGGGCCCAAGCTCCTACGAGCAGTACTTC	CASSSLAGGGPSSYEQYF
TRBV5-8	16	TRBJ1-1	NA	NA	TGTGCCAGCAGCTTAAGCGGGGTTAGCCTCGGCACTGAAGCTTTCTTT	CASSLSGVSLGTEAFF
TRBV19	15	TRBJ2-1	NA	TRBD1	TGTGCCAGTAGTATCGTCGGGACAGGGAACAATGAGCAGTTCTTC	CASSIVGTGNNEQFF
TRBV2	14	TRBJ2-5	NA	NA	TGTGCCAGCAGGGTGGGGCTGGGGAGGGAGACCCAGTACTTC	CASRVGLGRETQYF
TRBV5-1	16	TRBJ2-1	NA	TRBD2	TGCGCCAGCAGCTTGTTGGCGGGAGGGGGCTACAATGAGCAGTTCTTC	CASSLLAGGGYNEQFF
TRBV5-4	16	TRBJ2-2	NA	TRBD2	TGTGCCAGCAGCTTCCACGGACTAGCCGACACCGGGGAGCTGTTTTTT	CASSFHGLADTGELFF
TRBV10-2	14	TRBJ1-5	once	NA	TGCGCCAGCAGTGAGTCTAATGAGGGTCAGCCCCAGCATTTT	CASSESNEGQPQHF
TRBV5-6	14	TRBJ2-1	NA	TRBD2	TGTGCCAGCAGCTCCGGGACTAGGTACAATGAGCAGTTCTTC	CASSSGTRYNEQFF
TRBV4-1	15	TRBJ2-7	NA	TRBD2	TGCGCCAGCAGCGTCAGGGGGACTAGCGGGAGCGAGCAGTACTTC	CASSVRGTSGSEQYF
TRBV19	15	TRBJ2-5	NA	TRBD1	TGTGCCAGTAGTCCCGTTGGACAGGGACAAGAGACCCAGTACTTC	CASSPVGQGQETQYF
TRBV5-4	17	TRBJ2-7	NA	TRBD1	TGTGCCAGCAGCCCCGGGGGGGGACAGGGGATGGGCTACGAGCAGTACTTC	CASSPGGGQGMGYEQYF
TRBV29-1	13	TRBJ1-1	NA	NA	TGCAGCGTTGAACAGACTATGAACACTGAAGCTTTCTTT	CSVEQTMNTEAFF
TRBV18	15	TRBJ2-1	NA	NA	TGTGCCAGCTCACCAATGGCTAGCTCCTACAATGAGCAGTTCTTC	CASSPMASSYNEQFF
TRBV5-1	13	TRBJ1-5	few	NA	TGCGCCAGCAGTAGGGGGAGCAATCAGCCCCAGCATTTT	CASSRGSNQPQHF
TRBV2	15	TRBJ2-5	NA	NA	TGTGCCAGCAGTGAAAGGACTGCGTACCAAGAGACCCAGTACTTC	CASSERTAYQETQYF
TRBV28	17	TRBJ1-1	NA	TRBD1	TGTGCCAGTATGCAGGGGGCCCGGAACGCGGTCAACACTGAAGCTTTCTTT	CASMQGARNAVNTEAFF
TRBV2	11	TRBJ2-5	NA	NA	TGTGCCAGCAGCCAACTGATAAACGGGGACTTC	CASSQLINGDF
TRBV6-5	15	TRBJ1-5	NA	NA	TGTGCCAGCAGTTACTCGGGCCGGCTCAATCAGCCCCAGCACTTT	CASSYSGRLNQPQHF
TRBV5-1	16	TRBJ2-1	NA	TRBD2	TGCGCCAGCAGCCCCGGAGCGCTAGCGGGGGGGAATGAGCAGTTCTTC	CASSPGALAGGNEQFF